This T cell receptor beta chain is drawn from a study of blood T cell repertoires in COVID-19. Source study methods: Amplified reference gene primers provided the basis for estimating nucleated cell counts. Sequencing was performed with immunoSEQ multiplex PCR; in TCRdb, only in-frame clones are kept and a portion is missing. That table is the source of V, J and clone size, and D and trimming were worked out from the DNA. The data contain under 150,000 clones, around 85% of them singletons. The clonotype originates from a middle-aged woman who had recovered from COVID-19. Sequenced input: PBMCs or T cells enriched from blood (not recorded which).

CDR3 bases: TGTGCCAGCAGTTTTTATGGGGCAGGGTGGGGCTACACCTTC. As protein: CASSFYGAGWGYTF. This rearrangement joins TRBV27 to TRBJ1-2, with D possibly TRBD1 on 5 matching bases. The germline gives CDR1 MNHEY, CDR2 SMNVEV (reference sequence). The CDR3 consists of 14 residues. Trimming shortened V by 3 bases and J by 8 bases, and 16 bases separated the two germline ends.